These T cell receptor beta chains were read from a single sample in a study of vaccination and CD4 T cells after COVID-19. TCRdb analysed the PCR reads with MiXCR anew, one entry per CDR3 protein. The sample carries around 3,000 distinct CDR3 sequences, under 30% recorded once. These receptors are not linked to any known antigen. The sequenced sample was CD4+ T cells from blood, cultured in vitro, obtained after SARS-CoV-2 vaccination. The receptors were gathered from a human donor who had recovered from COVID-19. The CDR3 runs from the conserved cysteine through the conserved F or W. A D gene is named only where the DNA matches it firmly. A clone size is listed for some rows: how often the clone was seen (once, few, many), or a class if it is expanded.

D	size	V	J	DNA	CDR3
TRBD1	-	TRBV20-1	TRBJ1-6	TGCAGTGCTAGAGATCGTAAGCAGGGGGGCTCCTATAATTCACCCCTCCACTTT	CSARDRKQGGSYNSPLHF
TRBD1	-	TRBV7-6	TRBJ2-7	TGTGCCAGCAGCTCACTAGGTGGGGGACAGGGGTTTAAGTACTTC	CASSSLGGGQGFKYF
TRBD1	-	TRBV10-3	TRBJ1-6	TGTGCCACAAAAGAGGGGCAGGGGGCCTATAATTCACCCCTCCACTTT	CATKEGQGAYNSPLHF
-	-	TRBV5-4	TRBJ1-2	TGTGCCAGCAGCTCGTATACAGGGAACTATGGCTACACCTTC	CASSSYTGNYGYTF
-	-	TRBV6-1	TRBJ1-5	TGTGCCAGCAGCTCCACTCATCAGCCCCAGCATTTT	CASSSTHQPQHF
-	-	TRBV6-5	TRBJ1-1	TGTGCCAGCAGTTACGGGGACCACACTGAAGCTTTCTTT	CASSYGDHTEAFF
-	-	TRBV6-1	TRBJ1-1	TGTGCCGGCCAGAGATCGGACATGAACACTGAAGCTTTCTTT	CAGQRSDMNTEAFF
-	medium-sized	TRBV7-2	TRBJ1-5	TGTGCCAGCAGCTTAATGGGTCAGCCCCAGCATTTT	CASSLMGQPQHF
TRBD1	medium-sized	TRBV5-1	TRBJ1-2	TGCGCCAGCAGCTTGACAGACAGGAACAGGGGGCTGGGAGGCTACACCTTC	CASSLTDRNRGLGGYTF
-	few	TRBV7-2	TRBJ1-5	TGTGCCAGCAGCATAACTTCGGGTCAGAACCTCAATCAGCCCCAGCATTTT	CASSITSGQNLNQPQHF
-	-	TRBV7-7	TRBJ2-2	TGTGCCAGCAGCTTAGCGGGGATCGGGGAGCTGTTTTTT	CASSLAGIGELFF
TRBD2	-	TRBV6-4	TRBJ2-3	TGTGCCAGCAGTCGGACTAGCGGGGACACAGATACGCAGTATTTT	CASSRTSGDTDTQYF
TRBD1	medium-sized	TRBV20-1	TRBJ1-2	TGCAGTGCTAGACAGGGGGGTTTAAACTATGGCTACACCTTC	CSARQGGLNYGYTF
-	medium-sized	TRBV7-2	TRBJ1-5	TGTGCCAGCAGCTTGCATAGCAATCAGCCCCAGCATTTT	CASSLHSNQPQHF
-	few	TRBV7-9	TRBJ2-3	TGTGCCAGCAGCTTAGTCTACGGCCCGATTAGCACAGATACGCAGTATTTT	CASSLVYGPISTDTQYF
-	-	TRBV6-1	TRBJ1-1	TGTGCCAGCAGTGAAGCTTTGGCTTTCTTT	CASSEALAFF
-	-	TRBV19	TRBJ1-2	TGTGCCAGTAGCGATAGACAGGCTTACGGCTACACCTTC	CASSDRQAYGYTF
TRBD1	-	TRBV20-1	TRBJ2-7	TGCAGTGCCCGAACGACAGGGAGTTACTCCTACGAGCAGTACTTC	CSARTTGSYSYEQYF
TRBD2	few	TRBV20-1	TRBJ2-3	TGCAGTGCTAGAGATCAACATGGCGGGGGGCGGGACTACACAGATACGCAGTATTTT	CSARDQHGGGRDYTDTQYF
TRBD2	medium-sized	TRBV6-1	TRBJ2-7	TGTGCCAGCAATACACCGTGGGCTAGCGGCAACTACGAGCAGTACTTC	CASNTPWASGNYEQYF
-	-	TRBV7-2	TRBJ2-3	TGTGCCAGCAGCTTACTCCAGAGTAGCACAGATACGCAGTATTTT	CASSLLQSSTDTQYF
-	-	TRBV20-1	TRBJ1-2	TGCAGTGCTAGAGACCGGGGGGGCGCGGGCTATGGCTACACCTTC	CSARDRGGAGYGYTF
-	-	TRBV4-2	TRBJ2-3	TGTGCCAGCAGCCAGAAGGGGGCAGATACGCAGTATTTT	CASSQKGADTQYF
TRBD2	few	TRBV27	TRBJ2-7	TGTGCCAGCGCTGAAATAGCGGGAGGGTCCTACGAGCAGTACTTC	CASAEIAGGSYEQYF
-	few	TRBV6-1	TRBJ2-7	TGTGCCAGCAGTGAAGGGGTCTTTACCTACGAGCAGTACTTC	CASSEGVFTYEQYF
-	-	TRBV27	TRBJ2-6	TGTGCCAGCAGCTTTGATGGGGCCAACGTCCTGACTTTC	CASSFDGANVLTF
TRBD1	medium-sized	TRBV7-2	TRBJ1-2	TGTGCCACCACGCCTCCGGGACAGAACTACGGCTACACCTTC	CATTPPGQNYGYTF
TRBD1	-	TRBV19	TRBJ2-1	TGTGCCAGTAGTCTCCGGGACAGGGGGCGATCCTACAATGAGCAGTTCTTC	CASSLRDRGRSYNEQFF
-	-	TRBV29-1	TRBJ1-2	TGCAGCGTTGGGGACCCTCCAAGCTACACCTTC	CSVGDPPSYTF
-	-	TRBV5-4	TRBJ1-1	TGTGCCAGCAGCTTGGCCCGGGGTAACACTGAAGCTTTCTTT	CASSLARGNTEAFF
TRBD2	medium-sized	TRBV7-6	TRBJ2-5	TGTGCCAGCAGCTTCGTCCTAGCGGGGGGTAGGTTTGGGGAGACCCAGTACTTC	CASSFVLAGGRFGETQYF
-	-	TRBV6-5	TRBJ1-2	TGTGCCAGCAGTTATAGTACGGAGGGGGGTATAGGTGGCTACACCTTC	CASSYSTEGGIGGYTF
TRBD1	-	TRBV2	TRBJ2-5	TGTGCCAGCAAACGACAGGGGGAGACCCAGTACTTC	CASKRQGETQYF
-	few	TRBV20-1	TRBJ2-7	TGCAGTGCTTCGACAGGCTATTCTTCCTACGAGCAGTACTTC	CSASTGYSSYEQYF
TRBD2	-	TRBV5-1	TRBJ2-3	TGCGCCAGCAGCCTCCGCGGGGGAGGGGGCACAGATACGCAGTATTTT	CASSLRGGGGTDTQYF
TRBD2	few	TRBV27	TRBJ2-3	TGTGCCAGCAGACCGACGGGACTATACACAGATACGCAGTATTTT	CASRPTGLYTDTQYF
-	-	TRBV4-1	TRBJ2-1	TGCGCCAGCAGCCAAGGGGCAGGCTACAATGAGCAGTTCTTC	CASSQGAGYNEQFF
-	medium-sized	TRBV7-3	TRBJ2-7	TGTGCCAGCAGCGCCTCAGGGGATGGTGAGCAGTACTTC	CASSASGDGEQYF
-	medium-sized	TRBV7-9	TRBJ1-2	TGTGCCAGCAGCTTAGACCGCACAGGCTACACCTTC	CASSLDRTGYTF
-	medium-sized	TRBV4-3	TRBJ2-5	TGCGCCAGCAGCCAAGATTGGGCGGGATACCAAGAGACCCAGTACTTC	CASSQDWAGYQETQYF
TRBD2	-	TRBV12-3/TRBV12-4	TRBJ2-1	TGTGCCAGCACCCCCGTAGCGGGGAGGATTCAATTC	CASTPVAGRIQF
-	few	TRBV10-3	TRBJ2-7	TGTGCCATCAGTGGGCCGTCCGGGCCCGAGCAGTACTTC	CAISGPSGPEQYF
-	medium-sized	TRBV7-9	TRBJ2-7	TGTGCCAGCAGCTCCACCCGGGGACGATACGAGCAGTACTTC	CASSSTRGRYEQYF